This T cell receptor beta chain was identified in a study of cytomegalovirus exposure and HLA in healthy donors. V lost 6 bases to trimming and J lost 7 bases; unmatched junction nucleotides: 7. Germline CDR1 is SNHLY and CDR2 is FYNNEI. The CDR3 covers 14 residues. PCR involved 60 Vbeta and 13 Jbeta primers. Clones were sequenced by immunoSEQ multiplex PCR, and TCRdb holds only the in-frame ones, with some missing. The sample lists under 200,000 clones; around 80% were seen once. With respect to this clone: Its specificity is unknown.

Study-level results: The records held CMV serostatus as the only immune exposure information. Later findings reportedly placed an Asian-associated ancestry cluster below the approximately 670-donor mean for N-insertions. Fewer than 200 TCR beta chains were listed as cytomegalovirus-associated. HLA-A and HLA-B allele assignments for most subjects were reportedly predicted accurately using TCR beta sequences.

The chain carries TRBV2 and TRBJ2-1; 9 bases map to TRBD2. The sequencing input was PBMCs. This sequence was found in a man aged 50 or older in good health and CMV-seropositive. Here the CDR3 reads CASSPLSGGNEQFF. DNA for the CDR3: TGTGCCAGCAGCCCTCTAAGCGGGGGGAATGAGCAGTTCTTC.